What follows describes a single TCR beta chain. The data stem from a study of T cells after yellow fever vaccination. TCRdb independently ran MiXCR on the 5' RACE reads; one entry per CDR3 protein. Among more than 300,000 distinct CDR3 sequences listed, around 7% were seen once. The CDR3 is made up of 17 amino acids. V lost 1 base and J lost 7, with 21 bases in between. CDR1 is SGHKS and CDR2 is YYEKEE in the germline V gene (reference sequence). The gene calls are TRBV5-5 and TRBJ2-1; no firm D call. The receptor was isolated from a man younger than 35 who received the YFV17D yellow fever vaccine. The sample here was PBMCs, taken 45 days after the first yellow fever vaccination. CDR3 loop: CASSLSLGIEHMNEQFF. CDR3 sequence (DNA): TGTGCCAGCAGCTTGTCTCTGGGGATAGAGCATATGAATGAGCAGTTCTTC.